This T cell receptor (beta chain) emerged from a study of blood T cell repertoires in COVID-19. The wider study: Specimens from acute and convalescent COVID-19 originated in the United States, Italy and Spain. From T cells, B-cell-depleted T cells, or PBMCs came the material, which was cDNA or gDNA.

Under the authors' procedure: Reference gene primer amplification gave nucleated cell count estimates. Measured with immunoSEQ multiplex PCR; TCRdb has only the in-frame clones, and not every one. V and J calls and clone size come straight from that table; D and trimming were deduced from the DNA. Counted here are tens of thousands of clones, around nine tenths occurring once; the ten biggest clones make up about 5%. Germline V gene lookup returns CDR1 SGDLS and CDR2 YYNGEE. CDR3 length: 14 residues. V was clipped by 7 bases and J by 3 bases; unmatched bases: 7. The source of this sequence is a man aged 45 to 65 with active or convalescent COVID-19. Sequenced sample: peripheral blood. The chain has TRBV9 and TRBJ1-5; 7 bases are a match to TRBD1. In DNA, the CDR3 is TGTGCCAGCTCCCGGACAGGCTACAATCAGCCCCAGCATTTT. Translation gives CASSRTGYNQPQHF.